The T cell receptor beta chain under discussion was sequenced for a study of siplizumab effects on memory and regulatory T cells. The V end was cut by 3 bases, the J end by 2 bases, with 18 bases between. The CDR3 extends over 18 amino acids. Per the germline V gene, CDR1 is SGHDT and CDR2 is YYEEEE. Comments on this clone: What it recognizes is unknown.

Only in-frame clones appear in the TCRdb table, and some are missing; sequencing was by immunoSEQ multiplex PCR. The data hold about 120,000 clones, with about 94% observed a single time. Overall study results and limits: There were only a minor fraction of alloreactive clones that mapped to unstimulated subsets.

The TCR originated in a human donor in good health. Material: non-Treg CD4+ T cells sorted from blood. V and J are TRBV5-6 and TRBJ2-6; D could derive from TRBD1 or TRBD2 (6 bases each). The CDR3 region is CASSWNREDMAGANVLTF. The CDR3 region has the DNA TGTGCCAGCAGCTGGAACAGGGAGGATATGGCTGGGGCCAACGTCCTGACTTTC.